This TCR beta chain appears in the sequencing data of a study of T cells in Graves' hyperthyroidism and ophthalmopathy. Study-wide findings and caveats: Most thyroid clonotypes with frequency above 0.001 were detected in blood. Classification by a 13 V-J model distinguished ophthalmopathy from stable hyperthyroidism.

Per germline, CDR1 MNHEY and CDR2 SMNVEV (reference sequence). CDR3 length: 15 residues. Trimming took off 6 bases at V and 0 bases at J, with 12 bases between the two ends. The authors deemed Graves' hyperthyroidism stable absent ophthalmopathy progression within 18 months. Newly diagnosed hyperthyroidism, duration under 2 months, in patients aged 18 to 65. TCR beta CDR3 region amplification was performed from RNA transcripts. In the first-round RT-PCR of the TCR CDR3, the HTBI primer set was used. TCRdb recomputed calls from the multiplex PCR reads with MiXCR, one row per CDR3 protein. The sample shows around 300,000 distinct CDR3 sequences, roughly 13% of them seen only once. This clonotype was observed at least ten times. What it binds is not known.

The chain couples TRBV27 to TRBJ1-3; D uncertain. Material: blood. This clonotype originated in a woman aged 35 to 49 with Graves' hyperthyroidism. The CDR3 is CASSPTAFSGNTIYF. For the CDR3, the DNA is TGTGCCAGCAGCCCCACGGCCTTCTCTGGAAACACCATATATTTT.